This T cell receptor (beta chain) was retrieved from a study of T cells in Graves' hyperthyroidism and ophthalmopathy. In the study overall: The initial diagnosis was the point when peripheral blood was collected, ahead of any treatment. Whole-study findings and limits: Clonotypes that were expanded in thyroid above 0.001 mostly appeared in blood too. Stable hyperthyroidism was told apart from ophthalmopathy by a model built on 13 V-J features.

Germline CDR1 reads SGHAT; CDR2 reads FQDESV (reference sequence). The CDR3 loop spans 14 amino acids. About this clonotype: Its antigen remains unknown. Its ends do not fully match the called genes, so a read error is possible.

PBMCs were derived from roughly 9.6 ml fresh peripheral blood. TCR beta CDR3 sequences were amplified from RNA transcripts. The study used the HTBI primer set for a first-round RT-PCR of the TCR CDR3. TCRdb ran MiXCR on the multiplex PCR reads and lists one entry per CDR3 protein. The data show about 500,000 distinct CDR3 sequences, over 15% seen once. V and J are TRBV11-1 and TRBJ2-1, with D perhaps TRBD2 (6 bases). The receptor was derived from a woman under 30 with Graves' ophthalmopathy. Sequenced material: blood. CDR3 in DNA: TGTGCCAGCAGCTGGTTCGAGGGAGGCAATGAGCAGCTCTTC. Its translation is CASSWFEGGNEQLF.